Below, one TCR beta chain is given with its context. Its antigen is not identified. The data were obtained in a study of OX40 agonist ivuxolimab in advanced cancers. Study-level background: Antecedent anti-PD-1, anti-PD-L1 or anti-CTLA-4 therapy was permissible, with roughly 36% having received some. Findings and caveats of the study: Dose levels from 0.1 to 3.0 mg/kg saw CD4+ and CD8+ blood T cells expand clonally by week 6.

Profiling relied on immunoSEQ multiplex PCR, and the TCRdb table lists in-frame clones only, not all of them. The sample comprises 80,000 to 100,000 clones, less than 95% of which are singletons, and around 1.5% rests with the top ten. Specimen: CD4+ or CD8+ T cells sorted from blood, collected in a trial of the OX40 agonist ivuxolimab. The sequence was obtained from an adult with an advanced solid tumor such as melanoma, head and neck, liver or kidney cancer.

CDR3 region: CASSLLFRPESEQYF. CDR3 bases: TGTGCCAGCAGTTTACTTTTTCGCCCAGAATCCGAGCAGTACTTC. J is TRBJ2-7 and V is TRBV28; D is undetermined. V was shortened by 2 bases and J by 6 bases, with 17 bases between the two germline ends. The CDR3 is 15 residues long. Germline V CDR1 and CDR2: MDHEN, SYDVKM.